The next 18 T cell receptor beta chains were all read from a single sample in a study of beta chain features in type 1 diabetes. Reverse transcribing all isolated RNA meant expressed TCRB transcripts were sequenced. Profiling relied on immunoSEQ multiplex PCR, and the TCRdb table lists in-frame clones only, not all of them. This table has 300,000 or so clones, 7.5% to 9% appearing once. Sequenced sample: central memory CD4+ T cells from blood. The origin of the receptors is a woman younger than 35 in good health.

The table lists this clone with a few counts. The chain carries TRBV2 and TRBJ2-3, with 11 positions matching TRBD1. The junction had 12 bases not matched to a gene; V was cut back by 5 bases and J by 11 bases. Germline values: CDR1 SNHLY, CDR2 FYNNEI. The CDR3 contains 15 residues. The CDR3 here is CASSPGTGGYGEQYF. The CDR3 DNA sequence: TGTGCCAGCAGTCCCGGGACAGGGGGATATGGTGAGCAGTATTTT.

In this sample, this clone turned up a few times. The V gene is TRBV10-3, the J gene TRBJ2-1; possible D gene TRBD1, 6 bases. The germline V gene encodes CDR1 ENHRY and CDR2 SYGVKD. V lost 10 bases and J 6 bases, leaving 19 bases between the germline ends. This CDR3 has 14 amino acids. Here the CDR3 DNA reads TGTGCCAGCAGAGATTCTGGACAGTCCAATGAGCAGTTCTTC. Residues: CASRDSGQSNEQFF.

In this sample, this clone turned up many times. The genes are TRBV13 and TRBJ1-1, with D hard to call. The CDR3 extends over 13 amino acids. V shed 0 bases and J shed 11 bases, with 13 bases lying between them. CDR1 and CDR2 from the germline V gene are PRHDT and FYEKMQ (reference sequence). Written as DNA, the CDR3 is TGTGCCAGCAGCTTAGGGCAGCGGCAGAGGGCTTTCTTT. Protein product: CASSLGQRQRAFF.

The chain is built from TRBV27 and TRBJ2-5; 7 nucleotides line up with TRBD2. V was clipped by 5 bases and J by 4 bases; unmatched bases: 10. This CDR3 has 15 amino acids. CDR1 and CDR2 (germline): MNHEY, SMNVEV (reference sequence). The CDR3 is CASSIKPPGGETQYF. CDR3 bases: TGTGCCAGCAGTATAAAGCCCCCGGGAGGAGAGACCCAGTACTTC.

This clone was observed many times. This chain links TRBV18 with TRBJ1-1; the match to TRBD1 covers 7 bases. V trimming: 3 bases; J trimming: 1 base; junction bases outside the gene matches: 5. The CDR3 loop spans 15 amino acids. Germline V lookup: CDR1 KGHSH, CDR2 LQKENI. The CDR3, as DNA: TGTGCCAGCTCACCCCAGGGACAGAAGAACACTGAAGCTTTCTTT. It specifies CASSPQGQKNTEAFF.

Only a few counts were recorded for this clone. The chain links TRBV6-6 to TRBJ1-1; D remains unclear. CDR3 length: 13 residues. Germline CDR1 is MNHNY and CDR2 is SVGAGI (reference sequence). V was shortened by 1 base and J by 3 bases, with 6 bases between the two germline ends. The CDR3 nucleotides read TGTGCCAGCAGTTACTATGGGGACACTGAAGCTTTCTTT. Translating gives CASSYYGDTEAFF.

J is TRBJ2-5 and V is TRBV11-3, with D possibly TRBD1 on 6 matching bases. Trimming removed 5 bases from V and 1 base from J, with 14 bases in between. This CDR3 is built from 15 residues. The germline gives CDR1 SGHNT, CDR2 YENEEA. CDR3 protein: CASSLGQGPQETQYF. The CDR3 nucleotides read TGTGCCAGCAGCCTCGGGCAGGGGCCCCAAGAGACCCAGTACTTC.

This clone was counted a few times. The gene calls are TRBV7-2 and TRBJ2-5; D is perhaps TRBD2 (6 bases). This CDR3 is built from 14 residues. Germline V gene sequence: CDR1 SGHTA, CDR2 FQGNSA. Trimming shortened V by 5 bases and J by 0 bases, and 10 bases separated the two germline ends. The CDR3 reads CASSRGLHQETQYF. DNA for the CDR3: TGTGCCAGCAGCCGCGGACTACACCAAGAGACCCAGTACTTC.

This clone has a handful of counts. J is TRBJ1-5 and V is TRBV28, with TRBD1 as a possible D gene (6 bases). There are 15 residues in the CDR3. The V end was cut by 4 bases, the J end by 4 bases, with 14 bases between. Per the germline V gene, CDR1 is MDHEN and CDR2 is SYDVKM. The CDR3 nucleotides are TGTGCCAGCAGTTCACTTAGGGGGTGGAATCAGCCCCAGCATTTT. As protein: CASSSLRGWNQPQHF. Drawing the rest from reference TRBV28 and TRBJ1-5, the complete variable domain is DVKVTQSSRYLVKRTGEKVFLECVQDMDHENMFWYRQDPGLGLRLIYFSYDVKMKEKGDIPEGYSVSREKKERFSLILESASTNQTSMYLCASSSLRGWNQPQHFGDGTRLSIL.

This chain joins TRBV2 and TRBJ2-1; no clear D gene. The CDR3 has 14 amino acids. Germline V CDR1 and CDR2: SNHLY, FYNNEI. Trimming pared 3 bases from V and 2 bases from J, leaving 8 bases between. This CDR3 is CASSDPQTYNEQFF. CDR3 sequence (DNA): TGTGCCAGCAGTGACCCCCAGACCTACAATGAGCAGTTCTTC.

V gene TRBV10-3 combines with J gene TRBJ2-2; D is possibly TRBD1 (6 bases). The length of the CDR3 is 14 residues. Germline V gene data show CDR1 as ENHRY and CDR2 as SYGVKD. V dropped 3 bases and J dropped 3 bases, with 8 bases sitting between them. The DNA of the CDR3 is TGTGCCATCAGTGATTCAGGGGACACCGGGGAGCTGTTTTTT. It is translated as CAISDSGDTGELFF.

In its sample, this clone was seen a few times. This chain links TRBV25-1 with TRBJ1-2; tentative D call: TRBD1 (6 bases). Trimming cost V 3 bases and J 3 bases, with 14 bases left between them. The CDR3 is made up of 15 amino acids. The germline gives CDR1 MGHDK, CDR2 SYGVNS. CDR3 residues: CASSESNRDDYGYTF. CDR3 DNA: TGTGCCAGCAGTGAGTCAAACAGGGACGACTATGGCTACACCTTC.

The chain uses TRBV10-3 and TRBJ1-1, with D perhaps TRBD1 (6 bases). V lost 2 bases and J 0 bases, leaving 10 bases between the germline ends. CDR3 length: 15 amino acids. The germline V gene encodes CDR1 ENHRY and CDR2 SYGVKD. CDR3 amino acids: CAISERGRVNTEAFF. The CDR3 DNA reads as TGTGCCATCAGTGAGCGGGGGCGGGTGAACACTGAAGCTTTCTTT.

This clone showed up many times. CDR3 protein: CASSSRTGNNNEQFF. The CDR3, as DNA: TGTGCCAGCAGCTCGCGGACAGGGAACAACAATGAGCAGTTCTTC. The V and J genes are TRBV5-4 and TRBJ2-1; TRBD1 aligns across 8 bases. From germline, CDR1 is SGHNT and CDR2 YYREEE (reference sequence). The V segment lost 3 bases and the J segment 5 bases; nucleotides outside the gene matches: 7. The CDR3 extends over 15 amino acids.

In its sample, this clone was seen a few times. The chain's CDR3 is CASSQDRASPYGYTF. CDR3 coding DNA: TGTGCCAGCAGCCAAGATAGGGCTTCACCTTATGGCTACACCTTC. The chain uses TRBV14 and TRBJ1-2; D unclear. The length of the CDR3 is 15 residues. Trimming cost V 0 bases and J 5 bases, with 13 bases left between them. CDR1 is SGHDN and CDR2 is FVKESK in the germline V gene.

As for this clone: A much larger clone sits a single nucleotide away, making a read error possible. This chain uses TRBV6-6 with TRBJ2-6; D gene ambiguous. Germline V gives CDR1 MNHNY, CDR2 SVGAGI (reference sequence). Trimming removed 5 bases from V and 2 bases from J, with 4 bases in between. The CDR3 is 13 residues long. CDR3 DNA sequence: TGTGCCAGCAGTGTGGCTGGGGCCAACGTCCTGACTTTC. Amino acids: CASSVAGANVLTF.

This sequence joins TRBV11-2 and TRBJ2-5; 7 nucleotides agree with TRBD1. Per germline, CDR1 SGHAT and CDR2 FQNNGV. This CDR3 comprises 16 residues. After removal of 4 bases from V and 3 bases from J, the junction contained 11 bases not matched to a gene. CDR3 protein: CASSSLLDRHKETQYF. CDR3 sequence (DNA): TGTGCCAGCAGCTCCCTTCTGGACAGGCACAAAGAGACCCAGTACTTC.

This clone was observed many times. V and J are TRBV10-3 and TRBJ2-5, with D tentatively TRBD2 (5 bases). Germline CDR1 reads ENHRY; CDR2 reads SYGVKD. The CDR3 consists of 11 residues. The V and J ends lost 10 bases and 3 bases respectively, with 9 bases between them. The CDR3 sequence is CATATKETQYF. The CDR3, as DNA: TGTGCCACCGCGACTAAAGAGACCCAGTACTTC.